A selection of T cell receptor beta chains follows, all from one sample in a study of shared clonotypes between healthy human individuals. The repertoire was sequenced with immunoSEQ multiplex PCR; TCRdb's copy has only in-frame clones and lacks some. Of roughly 680,000 clones listed, about two thirds are singletons. The sequenced sample consisted of memory CD4+ T cells sorted from blood. These receptors were collected from a woman aged 30 to 39 in good health. The CDR3 runs from the conserved cysteine through the conserved F or W.

v_call: TRBV4-1
j_call: TRBJ1-3
cdr3_aa: CASSQSFSSGNTIYF

v_call: TRBV2
j_call: TRBJ1-5
cdr3_aa: CASSVETGGNQPQHF

v_call: TRBV28
j_call: TRBJ2-7
cdr3_aa: CASSLDGGTAPYEQYF

v_call: TRBV30
j_call: TRBJ2-7
cdr3_aa: CAWSVSSVEQYF

v_call: TRBV9
j_call: TRBJ2-2
cdr3_aa: CASSTRGGSNTGELFF

v_call: TRBV5-4
j_call: TRBJ2-3
cdr3_aa: CASSLALGYTDTQYF

v_call: TRBV5-6
j_call: TRBJ2-2
cdr3_aa: CASSYVPGQGAGELFF

v_call: TRBV7-2
j_call: TRBJ2-4
cdr3_aa: CASSPVGTASNIQYF

v_call: TRBV30
j_call: TRBJ2-7
cdr3_aa: CAWSPPWAGLGNEQYF

v_call: TRBV9
j_call: TRBJ2-7
cdr3_aa: CASSGGTSYEQYF

v_call: TRBV27
j_call: TRBJ2-1
cdr3_aa: CASSPLLAGGPSYNEQFF

v_call: TRBV11-3
j_call: TRBJ2-3
cdr3_aa: CASTLGGLAGEDTQYF

v_call: TRBV30
j_call: TRBJ1-5
cdr3_aa: CALTGGNNQPQHF

v_call: TRBV5-6
j_call: TRBJ2-1
cdr3_aa: CASSLLNYNEQFF

v_call: TRBV27
j_call: TRBJ1-3
cdr3_aa: CASSLEGHTIYF

v_call: TRBV5-3
j_call: TRBJ2-7
cdr3_aa: CARSGGQGIHEQYF

v_call: TRBV28
j_call: TRBJ2-1
cdr3_aa: CASSLQIRGSFMGLLGEQFF

v_call: TRBV6-1
j_call: TRBJ2-3
cdr3_aa: CASSVMGRSTDTQYF

v_call: TRBV11-2
j_call: TRBJ2-1
cdr3_aa: CASSPWGTEYNEQFF

v_call: TRBV2
j_call: TRBJ2-1
cdr3_aa: CASSDMANYNEQFF

v_call: TRBV5-5
j_call: TRBJ1-5
cdr3_aa: CASSPLGTDNQPQHF

v_call: TRBV18
j_call: TRBJ1-2
cdr3_aa: CASSPGLVGGNYGYTF

v_call: TRBV4-2
j_call: TRBJ1-2
cdr3_aa: CASSQAGTEKIYGYTF

v_call: TRBV6-5
j_call: TRBJ2-3
cdr3_aa: CASSYELTDTQYF

v_call: TRBV12-5
j_call: TRBJ1-5
cdr3_aa: CASGLIRGGPVNSNQPQHF